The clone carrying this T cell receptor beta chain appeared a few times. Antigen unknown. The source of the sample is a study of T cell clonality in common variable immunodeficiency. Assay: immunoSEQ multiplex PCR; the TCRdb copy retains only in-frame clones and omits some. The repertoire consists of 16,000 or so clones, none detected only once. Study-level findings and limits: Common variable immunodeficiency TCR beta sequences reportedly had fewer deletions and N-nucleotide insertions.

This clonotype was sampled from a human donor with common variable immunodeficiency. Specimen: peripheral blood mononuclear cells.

The part of the CDR3 DNA that was read is TGTGCCAGCCCCCCCCCGGTAGCGGGGTACGGCAATGAG. This translates into CASPPPVAGYGNE. The whole CDR3 reads CASPPPVAGYGNEQFF. The chain couples TRBV6-4 to TRBJ2-1, with 8 bases identical to TRBD2. The read ends 3 residues shy of where the CDR3 ends; the end is completed using the germline J gene. CDR3 length: 16 residues. Germline V gives CDR1 MRHNA, CDR2 SNTAGT. V was clipped by 8 bases and J by 6 bases; unmatched bases: 15.